The next 10 T cell receptor beta chains were all read from a single sample in a study of T cells in localized non-small cell lung cancer. TCRdb keeps only in-frame clones here, not all; method: immunoSEQ multiplex PCR. The repertoire holds tens of thousands of clones, with 85% to 90% as singletons. This specimen consisted of peripheral blood, obtained before any cancer treatment. Receptor source: a man aged 40-75 years with stage I squamous cell lung carcinoma.

The rearrangement uses TRBV7-2 and TRBJ2-3; 7 nucleotides line up with TRBD2. V was clipped by 7 bases and J by 2 bases; unmatched bases: 9. CDR1 is SGHTA, CDR2 FQGNSA, per germline. The CDR3 runs to 15 residues. CDR3 amino acids: CASTLPSGDTDTQYF. The CDR3, as DNA: TGTGCCAGCACCCTCCCCAGCGGGGACACAGATACGCAGTATTTT.

The chain uses TRBV28 and TRBJ1-5; maybe TRBD1 (6 bases). Per germline, CDR1 MDHEN and CDR2 SYDVKM. The ends were cut back, 6 bases at V and 5 bases at J, with 11 bases in the middle. The CDR3 length is 13 residues. In nucleotides, the CDR3 is TGTGCCAGCAGCCCTCGGACAGATCAGCCCCAGCATTTT. Protein sequence: CASSPRTDQPQHF.

The V gene is TRBV7-3, the J gene TRBJ1-2; 9 bases map to TRBD1. Trimming removed 1 base from V and 6 bases from J; junction bases left unmatched: 0. Germline CDR1 is SGHTA and CDR2 is FQGTGA. This CDR3 is built from 13 residues. The CDR3 loop reads CASSLRQGDGYTF. The CDR3 coding sequence is TGTGCCAGCAGCTTAAGACAGGGGGATGGCTACACCTTC.

This chain links TRBV4-2 with TRBJ1-5; 10 nucleotides match TRBD1. CDR3 length: 16 residues. Per germline, CDR1 LGHNA and CDR2 YNFKEQ. The junction had 5 bases not matched to a gene; V was cut back by 1 base and J by 5 bases. The CDR3 sequence: CASSQVGGTGDQPQHF. The CDR3, as DNA: TGTGCCAGCAGCCAAGTGGGCGGGACAGGGGATCAGCCCCAGCATTTT.

J is TRBJ1-2 and V is TRBV27; D may be TRBD1 (5 bases). Germline V gene sequence: CDR1 MNHEY, CDR2 SMNVEV (reference sequence). There are 15 residues in the CDR3. V lost 4 bases to trimming and J lost 3 bases, with 15 bases between them. The DNA for the CDR3 is TGTGCCAGCAGTTCACCGACAGCACCACACTATGGCTACACCTTC. Its translation: CASSSPTAPHYGYTF.

The gene calls are TRBV19 and TRBJ2-3; 7 positions match TRBD1. The germline CDR1 and CDR2 sequences are LNHDA and SQIVND (reference sequence). The CDR3 covers 17 residues. Unmatched junction bases numbered 16, after V lost 5 bases and J lost 5 bases. CDR3 loop: CASSGLSGTVGVDTQYF. Written as DNA, the CDR3 is TGTGCCAGTAGTGGCTTGTCCGGGACAGTCGGCGTAGATACGCAGTATTTT. Based on the CDR3 plus reference TRBV19 and TRBJ2-3, the full variable domain is DGGITQSPKYLFRKEGQNVTLSCEQNLNHDAMYWYRQDPGQGLRLIYYSQIVNDFQKGDIAEGYSVSREKKESFPLTVTSAQKNPTAFYLCASSGLSGTVGVDTQYFGPGTRLTVL.

The chain recombines TRBV23-1 with TRBJ2-1, with 8 nucleotides matching TRBD1. TRBV23-1 is placed among ORFs of uncertain function. The CDR3 is 15 amino acids. V shed 4 bases and J 8 bases; nucleotides not matched to a gene: 10. CDR3 in DNA: TGCGCCAGCAGTCTCCAGGGGGCGGCGGATGATGAGCAGTTCTTC. Protein: CASSLQGAADDEQFF.

This clone was seen just once. J is TRBJ2-3 and V is TRBV18; perhaps TRBD1 as D (6 bases). The CDR3 has 15 residues. CDR1 and CDR2 (germline): KGHSH, LQKENI. Trimming pared 4 bases from V and 2 bases from J, leaving 13 bases between. In DNA, the CDR3 is TGTGCCAGCTCACTTAATACAGGGAACACAGATACGCAGTATTTT. Its protein is CASSLNTGNTDTQYF.

The chain recombines TRBV27 with TRBJ2-1; 10 nucleotides align to TRBD2. The V gene end was trimmed by 5 bases and the J gene end by 0 bases; junction bases not matched to a gene: 7. Germline values: CDR1 MNHEY, CDR2 SMNVEV (reference sequence). The CDR3 extends over 17 amino acids. CDR3 region: CASSTRTSGFSYNEQFF. The CDR3 nucleotides are TGTGCCAGCAGTACAAGGACTAGCGGATTCTCCTACAATGAGCAGTTCTTC.

This chain joins TRBV7-3 and TRBJ2-7; perhaps D is TRBD1 or TRBD2 (5 bases each). This CDR3 comprises 10 residues. Germline CDR1 reads SGHTA; CDR2 reads FQGTGA. V lost 9 bases and J 11 bases, leaving 14 bases between the germline ends. The CDR3 loop is CARPGRTKYF. The DNA of the CDR3 is TGTGCCAGGCCGGGGCGTACCAAGTACTTC.